These 8 T cell receptor beta chains were sequenced from one sample in a study of blood T cells in healthy people across ages. Combining a sample-barcoded 5' primer with a J-beta primer mix, a second PCR ran for roughly 6 to 12 cycles. TCRdb reprocessed the 5' RACE reads with MiXCR, giving one entry per CDR3 protein. The sample holds fewer than 2,000,000 distinct CDR3 sequences, about two fifths seen once. Sequenced: blood. These receptors were taken from a human donor in good health.

This clonotype was counted a single time. This chain uses TRBV20-1 with TRBJ2-5; 9 bases fit TRBD2. V lost 3 bases and J lost 3; bases outside the gene matches: 8. CDR1 and CDR2 from the germline V gene are DFQATT and SNEGSKA (reference sequence). This CDR3 comprises 15 residues. In nucleotides, the CDR3 is TGCAGTGCTAGTGTGGGCGGGGGGGCTGAAGAGACCCAGTACTTC. Protein sequence: CSASVGGGAEETQYF.

The chain combines TRBV29-1 with TRBJ1-4; possibly TRBD1 for D (6 bases). The ends were cut back, 6 bases at V and 1 base at J, with 12 bases in the middle. The CDR3 runs 14 residues. Germline lookup yields CDR1 SQVTM and CDR2 ANQGSEA. In DNA, the CDR3 is TGCAGCGTCGGAACAGGGATAACTAATGAAAAACTGTTTTTT. This encodes CSVGTGITNEKLFF.

This clonotype was seen only once. V gene TRBV24-1 combines with J gene TRBJ2-1, with TRBD1 matching over 8 bases. The CDR3 has 14 amino acids. Trimming removed 8 bases from V and 8 bases from J; junction bases left unmatched: 10. Germline V gene sequence: CDR1 KGHDR, CDR2 SFDVKD. CDR3 coding DNA: TGTGCCACCATAAGGACAGGGAAGGAGGATGAGCAGTTCTTC. Translated, it gives CATIRTGKEDEQFF.

This clonotype has just a few counts. This chain joins TRBV4-3 and TRBJ1-1; D call uncertain. The CDR3 is 14 residues long. Germline lookup yields CDR1 LGHNA and CDR2 YSLEER. The V end lost 4 bases, the J end lost 4 bases, and 13 bases lay between the germline ends. DNA of the CDR3: TGCGCCAGCAGCCTAGGTACCCTGAGCACTGAAGCTTTCTTT. This sequence encodes CASSLGTLSTEAFF.

This clonotype was counted ten times or more. The V gene is TRBV12-3 or TRBV12-4, the J gene TRBJ1-2, with D possibly TRBD1 on 5 matching bases. This CDR3 has 14 residues. Between the trimmed V and J ends, which lost 0 bases and 5 bases, there was a span of 10 bases. The CDR3 nucleotides are TGTGCCAGCAGTTTAGCGGGGCAGGATTATGGCTACACCTTC. Its translation is CASSLAGQDYGYTF.

This clonotype turned up a few times. This rearrangement joins TRBV4-2 to TRBJ2-3; D perhaps matches TRBD2 (7 bases). The V end lost 3 bases, the J end lost 1 base, and 14 bases lay between the germline ends. Germline V gene sequence: CDR1 LGHNA, CDR2 YNFKEQ. The CDR3 consists of 16 residues. The DNA for the CDR3 is TGTGCCAGCAGCCAGCTTGGGGGGGGCGGCACAGATACGCAGTATTTT. Its protein product is CASSQLGGGGTDTQYF.

This clonotype was detected only once. The chain links TRBV29-1 to TRBJ2-3; TRBD2 agrees at 15 bases. Per germline, CDR1 SQVTM and CDR2 ANQGSEA. This CDR3 is built from 19 residues. Germline trimming cut 0 bases from V and 0 bases from J; bases unmatched to any gene: 7. The CDR3 bases are TGCAGCGTTGAAGATCAGGGGACTAGCGGGGGGACTAGCACAGATACGCAGTATTTT. As protein: CSVEDQGTSGGTSTDTQYF.

The chain combines TRBV7-2 with TRBJ2-3, with D possibly matching TRBD2 (5 bases). Trimming left V 3 bases short and J 11 bases short, with 21 bases between. The germline gives CDR1 SGHTA, CDR2 FQGNSA. The CDR3 has 15 amino acids. The CDR3 DNA is TGTGCCAGCAGCTTGCACCGGACCCTGACGGGAAGGCAGTATTTT. The encoded protein is CASSLHRTLTGRQYF.